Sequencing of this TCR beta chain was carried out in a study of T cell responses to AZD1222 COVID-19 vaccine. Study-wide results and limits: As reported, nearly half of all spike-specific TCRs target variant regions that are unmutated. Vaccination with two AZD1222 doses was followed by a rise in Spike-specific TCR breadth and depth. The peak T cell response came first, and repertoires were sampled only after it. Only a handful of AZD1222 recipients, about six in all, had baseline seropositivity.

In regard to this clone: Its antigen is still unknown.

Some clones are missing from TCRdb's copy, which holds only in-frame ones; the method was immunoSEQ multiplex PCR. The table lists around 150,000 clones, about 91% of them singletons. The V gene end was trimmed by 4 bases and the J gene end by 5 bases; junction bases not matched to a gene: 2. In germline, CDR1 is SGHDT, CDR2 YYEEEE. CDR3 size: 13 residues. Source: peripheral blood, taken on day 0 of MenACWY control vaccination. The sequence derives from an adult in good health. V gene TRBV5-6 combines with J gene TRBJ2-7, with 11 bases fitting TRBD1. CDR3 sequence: CASSRTGGDEQYF. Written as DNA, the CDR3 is TGTGCCAGCAGCCGGACAGGGGGCGACGAGCAGTACTTC.